This section outlines one T cell receptor beta chain sequence together with its context. This clonotype was detected ten times or more. Its antigen is still unknown. No clone much larger than this one lies a single base away; base qualities are absent. The data belong to a study of T cells in Graves' hyperthyroidism and ophthalmopathy (dated by TCRdb to about 2019). The study in broad terms: Peripheral blood samples were taken at initial diagnosis, before any treatment was given. After sampling, hyperthyroidism patients received methimazole starting at 30 mg daily, and ophthalmopathy patients received high-dose intravenous methylprednisolone. TCR V-J signatures able to tell the groups apart were searched for in a discovery cohort of approximately 95 patients, of whom roughly 42 had Graves' ophthalmopathy and roughly 58 had stable Graves' hyperthyroidism. TCR Vbeta CDR3 sequencing of roughly 140 peripheral blood samples (roughly 41 ophthalmopathy, 75 or so hyperthyroidism and some 17 progressor patients) is reported in the paper. The 80 to 100 discovery patients were randomly divided into training and test sets at a 7:3 ratio. Prospective prediction of ophthalmopathy was tested in an independent validation cohort of 18 hyperthyroidism patients and 15 to 17 patients who later progressed to ophthalmopathy. The study also compared thyroid tissue and blood T-cell repertoires from five or six Graves' hyperthyroidism patients. The full study reports these points: Blood samples also contained most of the expanded thyroid clonotypes (frequency above 0.001), which suggests that blood repertoires may reflect thyroid immune responses. In validation, the model predicted progression to ophthalmopathy with around 71% sensitivity and 72% to 75% specificity, a median of 6.5 months before onset. No statistical method was used to set the sample size in advance, and investigators knew the group allocation. In cross-validation, a model built on a 13 V-J signature told ophthalmopathy apart from stable hyperthyroidism with 85% to 90% sensitivity and approximately 81% specificity, and in testing the same model reached 80%/75%.

As encoded in the germline V gene (reference sequence), CDR1 is SEHNR while CDR2 is FQNEAQ. There are 13 amino acids in the CDR3, from cysteine to phenylalanine inclusive. Left in the record is the CDR3 DNA by itself, 39 bases read in frame from the first base. A distance of 8 bases separates the germline ends of V and J, which lose 3 bases and 2 bases respectively. TCR beta CDR3 regions were amplified from RNA transcripts. The first round of RT-PCR for the TCR CDR3 was performed with the HTBI primer set and the Qiagen OneStep RT-PCR kit. Libraries were constructed in a second round of multiplex PCR, after which size selection and purification were carried out. Sequencing of the libraries was done on an Illumina HiSeq2000 using paired-end 100 bp reads. The authors processed their data as follows. SOAPnuke was used to process the raw data, removing reads that contained adapters or uncalled bases, had a mean Phred below 15, or lacked an exact match to the constant primer or identifier. COPE v1.2.5 was used to merge the high-quality paired reads, and each unique nucleotide sequence was defined as a clonotype. MiTCR v1.1 was used to align the clonotypes against IMGT TRBV, TRBD and TRBJ reference segments. Only V-J combinations with frequency above 0.0001, covering roughly 99% of repertoires, were analysed. A TCS score was defined as the ratio between F50 (clonal expansion) and ExV (chaos), using BLOSUM62-based TCRdist between CDR3 peptides within each V-J. Welch's t-statistics and random forest reduced around 550 V-J features to 13, which were used in a naive Bayes classifier (R e1071). The raw public data were reprocessed by TCRdb itself: fastp quality trimming at Q25, MiXCR clonotype calling, in-frame beta chains only. Merged by CDR3 protein, the rows form single entries marked with the most common genes and DNA. Clone size and V and J calls follow TCRdb, not the original study. The table for this sample lists hundreds of thousands of distinct CDR3 sequences; 18% of them were counted only once. 16% of the sample is held by the ten biggest clonotypes.

Hyperthyroidism patients were newly diagnosed, with disease duration under 2 months, and aged 18 to 65 years. The study excluded patients with uncontrolled infections, other autoimmune diseases, pregnancy or lactation. Diagnoses relied on clinical symptoms, serum thyroxine and TRAb, thyroid ultrasound and orbital computed tomography. Blood from progressor patients was collected at the time of first diagnosis with hyperthyroidism, before any ophthalmopathy symptoms had appeared. PBMCs were isolated from roughly 10 ml of fresh peripheral blood by Ficoll-Paque density gradient centrifugation. Progressor patients were initially diagnosed with Graves' hyperthyroidism and developed ophthalmopathy during follow-up. Total RNA was extracted with Trizol reagent, and quality was checked on an Agilent 2100 Bioanalyzer.

This TCR was sampled from a woman between 45 and 60 years old with Graves' hyperthyroidism that later progressed to Graves' ophthalmopathy. Sequenced sample: blood. This chain is built from TRBV7-9 and TRBJ2-7; no confident D gene assignment can be made. At the DNA level, the sequence is TGTGCCAGCAGCTTTGCAGGAGCCTACGAGCAGTACTTC. Translated, this gives CASSFAGAYEQYF.